This TCR beta chain is from a study of blood T cell repertoires in COVID-19. As processed by the authors: By means of reference gene primer amplification, nucleated cell counts were estimated. TCRdb keeps only in-frame clones here, not all; method: immunoSEQ multiplex PCR. V, J and clone size are taken as reported in that table, and D and trimming were inferred from the DNA itself. Of roughly 200,000 clones in the sample, 83% were seen once. Seattle patient enrollment occurred during active infection, with longitudinal follow-up thereafter. The germline V gene encodes CDR1 SGHAT and CDR2 FQNNGV. The V end was cut by 5 bases, the J end by 2 bases, with 13 bases between. The CDR3 totals 15 residues.

Input material: peripheral blood. V gene TRBV11-2 combines with J gene TRBJ2-1, with D possibly being TRBD2 (6 bases). The receptor's source is a woman aged 30 to 39 with COVID-19, enrolled during active disease. In nucleotides, the CDR3 is TGTGCCAGCAGCCCCGGGACTGCCACCTACAATGAGCAGTTCTTC. Translated: CASSPGTATYNEQFF.